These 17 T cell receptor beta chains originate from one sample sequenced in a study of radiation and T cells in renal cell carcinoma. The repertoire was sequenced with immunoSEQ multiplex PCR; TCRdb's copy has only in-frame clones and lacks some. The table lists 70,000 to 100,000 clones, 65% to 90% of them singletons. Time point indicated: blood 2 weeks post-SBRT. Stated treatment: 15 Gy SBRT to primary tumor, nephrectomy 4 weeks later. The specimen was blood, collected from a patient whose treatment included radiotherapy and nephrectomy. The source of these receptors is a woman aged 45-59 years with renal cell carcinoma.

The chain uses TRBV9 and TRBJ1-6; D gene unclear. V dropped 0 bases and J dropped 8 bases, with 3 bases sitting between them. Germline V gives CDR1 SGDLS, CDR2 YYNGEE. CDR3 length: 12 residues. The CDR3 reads CASSVDDSPLHF. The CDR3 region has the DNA TGTGCCAGCAGCGTAGATGATTCACCCCTCCACTTT.

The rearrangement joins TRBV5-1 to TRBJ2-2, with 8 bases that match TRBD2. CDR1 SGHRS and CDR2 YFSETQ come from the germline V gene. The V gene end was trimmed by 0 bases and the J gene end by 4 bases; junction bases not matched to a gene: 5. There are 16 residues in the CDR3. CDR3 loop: CASSLGREGRTGELFF. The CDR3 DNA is TGCGCCAGCAGCTTGGGACGGGAGGGCCGCACCGGGGAGCTGTTTTTT.

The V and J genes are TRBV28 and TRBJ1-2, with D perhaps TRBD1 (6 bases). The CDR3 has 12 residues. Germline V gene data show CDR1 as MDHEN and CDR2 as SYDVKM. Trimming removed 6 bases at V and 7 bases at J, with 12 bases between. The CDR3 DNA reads TGTGCCAGCAGCCAAGGGGGATTTGGCTACACCTTC. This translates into CASSQGGFGYTF.

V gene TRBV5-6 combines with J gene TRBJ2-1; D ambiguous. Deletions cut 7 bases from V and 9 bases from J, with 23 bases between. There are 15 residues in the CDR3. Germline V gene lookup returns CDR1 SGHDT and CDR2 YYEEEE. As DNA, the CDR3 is TGTGCCAGCTCCCTTGGGGTAGTATCATCAGTTGAGCAGTTCTTC. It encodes CASSLGVVSSVEQFF.

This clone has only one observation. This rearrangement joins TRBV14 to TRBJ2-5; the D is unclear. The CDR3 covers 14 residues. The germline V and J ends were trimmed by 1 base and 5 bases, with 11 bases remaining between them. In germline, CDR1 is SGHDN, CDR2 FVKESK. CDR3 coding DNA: TGTGCCAGCAGCCAAGTGCGCGGTCGGGAGACCCAGTACTTC. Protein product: CASSQVRGRETQYF.

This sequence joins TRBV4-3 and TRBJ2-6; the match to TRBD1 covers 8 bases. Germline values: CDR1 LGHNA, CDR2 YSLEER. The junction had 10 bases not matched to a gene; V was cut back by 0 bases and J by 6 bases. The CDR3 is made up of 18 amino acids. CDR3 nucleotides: TGCGCCAGCAGCCAAGATCGCTACAGGGGGAAGGAGGCCAACGTCCTGACTTTC. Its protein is CASSQDRYRGKEANVLTF.

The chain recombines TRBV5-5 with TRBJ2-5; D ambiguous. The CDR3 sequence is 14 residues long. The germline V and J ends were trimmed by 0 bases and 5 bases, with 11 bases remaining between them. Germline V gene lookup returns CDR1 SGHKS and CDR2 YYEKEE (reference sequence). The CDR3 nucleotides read TGTGCCAGCAGCTTGGTCCTAGGTGCGGAGACCCAGTACTTC. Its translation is CASSLVLGAETQYF.

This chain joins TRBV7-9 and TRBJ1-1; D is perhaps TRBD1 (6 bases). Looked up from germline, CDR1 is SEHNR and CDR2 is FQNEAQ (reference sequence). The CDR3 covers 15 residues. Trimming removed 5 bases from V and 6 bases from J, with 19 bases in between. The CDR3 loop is CASSQRQVKKAEAFF. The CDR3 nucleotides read TGTGCCAGCAGCCAAAGACAGGTCAAGAAGGCTGAAGCTTTCTTT.

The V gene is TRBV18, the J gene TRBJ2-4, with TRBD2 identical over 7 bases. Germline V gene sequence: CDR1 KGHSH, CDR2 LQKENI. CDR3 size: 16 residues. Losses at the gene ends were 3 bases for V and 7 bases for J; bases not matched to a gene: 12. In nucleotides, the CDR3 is TGTGCCAGCTCACCCACACCGGCGGGGGTCCGTAACATTCAGTACTTC. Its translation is CASSPTPAGVRNIQYF.

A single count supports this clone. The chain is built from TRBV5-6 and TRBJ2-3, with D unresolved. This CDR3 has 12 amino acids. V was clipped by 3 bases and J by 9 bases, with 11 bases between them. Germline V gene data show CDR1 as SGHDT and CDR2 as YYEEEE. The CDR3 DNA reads TGTGCCAGCAGCTCTAGTTTAGGGACGCAGTATTTT. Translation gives CASSSSLGTQYF.

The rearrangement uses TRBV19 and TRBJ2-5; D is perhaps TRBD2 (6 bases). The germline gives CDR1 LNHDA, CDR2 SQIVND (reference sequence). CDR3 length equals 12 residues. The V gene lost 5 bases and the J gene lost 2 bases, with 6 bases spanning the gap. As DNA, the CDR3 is TGTGCCAGTAGTCGGGGGCAAGAGACCCAGTACTTC. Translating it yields CASSRGQETQYF.

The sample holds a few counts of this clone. The CDR3 loop is CASSKRASGRSNEQFF. In nucleotides, the CDR3 is TGTGCCAGCAGCAAGAGGGCTAGCGGGAGGAGCAATGAGCAGTTCTTC. The rearrangement uses TRBV7-6 and TRBJ2-1, with 11 bases that match TRBD2. CDR3 length: 16 amino acids. CDR1 SGHVS and CDR2 FNYEAQ come from the germline V gene. V shed 5 bases and J 6 bases; nucleotides not matched to a gene: 9.

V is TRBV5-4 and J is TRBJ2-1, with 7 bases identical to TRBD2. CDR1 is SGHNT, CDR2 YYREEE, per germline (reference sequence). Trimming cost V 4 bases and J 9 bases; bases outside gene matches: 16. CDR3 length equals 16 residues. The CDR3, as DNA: TGTGCCAGCAGCCCACCGCGGGGGATCCTCGGGGGTGAGCAGTTCTTC. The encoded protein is CASSPPRGILGGEQFF.

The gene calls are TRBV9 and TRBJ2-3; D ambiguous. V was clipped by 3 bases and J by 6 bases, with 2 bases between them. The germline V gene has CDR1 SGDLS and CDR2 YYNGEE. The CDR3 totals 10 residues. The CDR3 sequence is CASSGDTQYF. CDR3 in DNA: TGTGCCAGCAGCGGGGATACGCAGTATTTT. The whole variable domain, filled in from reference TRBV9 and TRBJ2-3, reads DSGVTQTPKHLITATGQRVTLRCSPRSGDLSVYWYQQSLDQGLQFLIQYYNGEERAKGNILERFSAQQFPDLHSELNLSSLELGDSALYFCASSGDTQYFGPGTRLTVL.

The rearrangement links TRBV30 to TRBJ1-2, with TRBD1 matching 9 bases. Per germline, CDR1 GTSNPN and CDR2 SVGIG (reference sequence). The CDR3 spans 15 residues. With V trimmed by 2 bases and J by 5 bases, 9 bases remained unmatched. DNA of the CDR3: TGTGCCTGGAGTTTACAGGGGGCTGAGGAATATGGCTACACCTTC. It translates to CAWSLQGAEEYGYTF.

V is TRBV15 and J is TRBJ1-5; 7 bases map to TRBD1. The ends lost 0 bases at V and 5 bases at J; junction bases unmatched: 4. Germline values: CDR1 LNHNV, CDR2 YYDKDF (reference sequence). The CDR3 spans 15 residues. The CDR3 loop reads CATSRDRTGDQPQHF. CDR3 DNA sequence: TGTGCCACCAGCAGAGATCGTACAGGGGATCAGCCCCAGCATTTT.

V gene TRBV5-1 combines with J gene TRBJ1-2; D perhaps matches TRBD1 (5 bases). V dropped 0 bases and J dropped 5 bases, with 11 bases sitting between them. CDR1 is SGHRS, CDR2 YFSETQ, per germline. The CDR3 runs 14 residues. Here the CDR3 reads CASSLGPEGYGYTF. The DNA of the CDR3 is TGCGCCAGCAGCTTGGGCCCGGAGGGGTATGGCTACACCTTC.